The clone carrying this TCR beta chain was found a few times. These data come from a study of blood T cells in healthy people across ages. CDR3 length: 16 residues. V was pared by 0 bases and J by 3 bases, with 12 bases between. The germline CDR1 and CDR2 sequences are MNHEY and SMNVEV (reference sequence). A J-beta primer mix and a sample-barcoded 5' primer were used in a second PCR of about 7 to 12 cycles. Per-sample output comprised a minimum of 2.5 million paired-end reads containing CDR3. Each CDR3 protein gets one entry after TCRdb re-called the 5' RACE reads with MiXCR. The table has over a million distinct CDR3 sequences, around two fifths seen once; the top ten hold roughly 8.2%.

Specimen: blood. The TCR was taken from a young woman in good health. The rearrangement uses TRBV27 and TRBJ2-1; possibly TRBD1 or TRBD2 for D (6 bases each). The chain's CDR3 is CASSLSYGGFYNEQFF. Written as DNA, the CDR3 is TGTGCCAGCAGTTTATCGTACGGGGGCTTCTACAATGAGCAGTTCTTC.